The entry below gives a single TCR beta chain sequence along with its context. Trimming removed 5 bases at V and 7 bases at J, with 15 bases between. CDR3 size: 14 residues. The germline V gene has CDR1 SGHTA and CDR2 FQGNSA. Clones were read by immunoSEQ multiplex PCR, and TCRdb kept only the in-frame ones, dropping some. This sample yields about 91,000 clones, of which around 79% are seen a single time; roughly 10% belongs to the top ten. This specimen comes from a study of blood T cell repertoires in COVID-19. About the research overall: Acute-phase and convalescent COVID-19 samples originated in the United States, Italy and Spain.

The sequence derives from a woman of 80 years or more with acute or convalescent COVID-19. The source material was peripheral blood. The J gene is TRBJ2-1, the V gene TRBV7-2, with D possibly being TRBD1 (5 bases). The CDR3 loop reads CASSPRAGQNEQFF. The CDR3 DNA follows: TGTGCCAGCAGCCCCCGCGCAGGGCAGAATGAGCAGTTCTTC.